This T cell receptor (beta chain) is from a study of early T cells in non-severe SARS-CoV-2 infection. Study in general: The chains were unpaired, and the sequenced material was bulk RNA from unsorted whole blood.

Tagging with unique molecular identifiers was applied to individual cDNA molecules. TCRdb processed the 5' RACE reads anew with MiXCR; each CDR3 protein has one entry. The repertoire holds 68,000 or so distinct CDR3 sequences, with over 10% as singletons. The CDR3 is 18 residues long. CDR1 and CDR2 from the germline V gene are SGHTA and FQGNSA. The study's findings and limits: Lookups in VDJdb leaned toward anti-spike CD8 responses and missed private and CD4 specificities.

As for this clonotype: Its target is unknown. This may be a read error, as it is one base from a much larger clone.

The receptor was derived from an adult who was a healthcare worker with PCR-confirmed SARS-CoV-2 infection or an uninfected control (not recorded which). The sample consisted of whole blood. The V gene is TRBV7-2, the J gene TRBJ2-3; 9 bases line up with TRBD2. CDR3 bases: TGTGCCAGCAGGCATAAACTCATAGCGGGGGCCGACAGAGATATGCAGTATTTT. This sequence encodes CASRHKLIAGADRDMQYF. Looking up the rest from reference TRBV7-2 and TRBJ2-3 gives the full variable domain: GAGVSQSPSNKVTEKGKDVELRCDPISGHTALYWYRQSLGQGLEFLIYFQGNSAPDKSGLPSDRFSAERTGGSVSTLTIQRTQQEDSAVYLCASRHKLIAGADRDMQYFGPGTRLTVL.